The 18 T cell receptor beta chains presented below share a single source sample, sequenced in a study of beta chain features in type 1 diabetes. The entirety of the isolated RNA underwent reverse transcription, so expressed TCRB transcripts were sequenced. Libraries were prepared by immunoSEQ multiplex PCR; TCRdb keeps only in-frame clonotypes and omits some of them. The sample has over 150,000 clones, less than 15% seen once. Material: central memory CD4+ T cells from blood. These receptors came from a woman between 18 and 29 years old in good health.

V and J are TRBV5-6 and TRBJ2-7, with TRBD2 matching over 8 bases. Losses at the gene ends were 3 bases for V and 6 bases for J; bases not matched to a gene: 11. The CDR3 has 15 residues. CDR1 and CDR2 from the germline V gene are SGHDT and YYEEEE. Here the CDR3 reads CASSSRGLGGLEQYF. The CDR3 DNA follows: TGTGCCAGCAGCTCCCGGGGACTAGGAGGTCTCGAGCAGTACTTC.

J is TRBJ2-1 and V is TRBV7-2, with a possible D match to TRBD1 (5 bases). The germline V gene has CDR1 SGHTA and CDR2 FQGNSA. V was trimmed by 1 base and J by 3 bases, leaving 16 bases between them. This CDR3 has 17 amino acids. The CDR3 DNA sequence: TGTGCCAGCAGCTTAGATCCCCCAGGGCCCCTCTACAATGAGCAGTTCTTC. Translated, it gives CASSLDPPGPLYNEQFF.

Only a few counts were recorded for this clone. The CDR3 reads CASSSQFNEQFF. Written as DNA, the CDR3 is TGTGCCAGCAGTTCGCAGTTTAACGAGCAGTTCTTC. The chain links TRBV28 to TRBJ2-1; no definite D call. The V gene lost 4 bases and the J gene lost 10 bases, with 11 bases spanning the gap. CDR3 length: 12 residues. Germline V CDR1 and CDR2: MDHEN, SYDVKM.

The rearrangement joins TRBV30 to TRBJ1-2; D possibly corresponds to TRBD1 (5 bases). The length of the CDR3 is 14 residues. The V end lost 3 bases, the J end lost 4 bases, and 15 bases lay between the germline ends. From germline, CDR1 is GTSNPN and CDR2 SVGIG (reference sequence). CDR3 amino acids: CAWRSGKGAYGYTF. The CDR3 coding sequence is TGTGCCTGGAGAAGTGGGAAAGGGGCCTATGGCTACACCTTC.

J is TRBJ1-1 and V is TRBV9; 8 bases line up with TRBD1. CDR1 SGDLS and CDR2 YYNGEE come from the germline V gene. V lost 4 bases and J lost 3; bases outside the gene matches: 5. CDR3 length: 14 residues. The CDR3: CASSPGGFDTEAFF. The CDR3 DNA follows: TGTGCCAGCAGCCCAGGGGGCTTTGACACTGAAGCTTTCTTT.

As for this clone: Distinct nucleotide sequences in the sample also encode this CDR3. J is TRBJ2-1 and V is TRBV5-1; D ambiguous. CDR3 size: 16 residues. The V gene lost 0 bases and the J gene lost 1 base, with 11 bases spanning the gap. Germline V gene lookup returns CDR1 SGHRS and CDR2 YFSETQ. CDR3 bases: TGCGCCAGCAGCTTGGAGGCGAGCGAATCCTACAATGAGCAGTTCTTC. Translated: CASSLEASESYNEQFF.

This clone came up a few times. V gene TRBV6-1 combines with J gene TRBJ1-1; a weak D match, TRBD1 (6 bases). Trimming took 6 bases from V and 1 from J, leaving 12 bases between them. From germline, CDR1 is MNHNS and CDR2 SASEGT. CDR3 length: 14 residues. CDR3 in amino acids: CASSKDSSNTEAFF. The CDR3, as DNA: TGTGCCAGCAGCAAGGACAGCTCGAACACTGAAGCTTTCTTT.

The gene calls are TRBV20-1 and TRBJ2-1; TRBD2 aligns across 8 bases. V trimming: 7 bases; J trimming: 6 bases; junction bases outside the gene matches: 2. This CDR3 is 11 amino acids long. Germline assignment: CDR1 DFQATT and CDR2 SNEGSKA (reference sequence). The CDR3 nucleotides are TGCAGTGTACGGGGGGGCAATGAGCAGTTCTTC. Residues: CSVRGGNEQFF.

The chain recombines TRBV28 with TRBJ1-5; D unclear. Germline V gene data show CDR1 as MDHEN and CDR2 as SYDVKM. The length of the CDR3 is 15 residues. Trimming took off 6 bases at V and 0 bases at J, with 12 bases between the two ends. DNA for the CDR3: TGTGCCAGCAGCACACAGCCATATAGCAATCAGCCCCAGCATTTT. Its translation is CASSTQPYSNQPQHF.

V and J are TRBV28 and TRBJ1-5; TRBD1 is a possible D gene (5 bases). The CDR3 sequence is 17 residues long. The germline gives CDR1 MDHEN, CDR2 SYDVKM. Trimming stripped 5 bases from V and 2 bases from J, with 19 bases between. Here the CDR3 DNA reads TGTGCCAGCAGTGTTTTAGCGGGTCGGGGCGGCAATCAGCCCCAGCATTTT. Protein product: CASSVLAGRGGNQPQHF.

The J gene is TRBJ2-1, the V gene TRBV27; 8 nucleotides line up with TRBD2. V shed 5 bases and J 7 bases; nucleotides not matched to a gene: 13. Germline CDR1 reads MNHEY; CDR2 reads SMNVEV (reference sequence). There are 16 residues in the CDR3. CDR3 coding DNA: TGTGCCAGCAGTCCCAGCGGGAGAAGTGCGGGTAATGAGCAGTTCTTC. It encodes CASSPSGRSAGNEQFF.

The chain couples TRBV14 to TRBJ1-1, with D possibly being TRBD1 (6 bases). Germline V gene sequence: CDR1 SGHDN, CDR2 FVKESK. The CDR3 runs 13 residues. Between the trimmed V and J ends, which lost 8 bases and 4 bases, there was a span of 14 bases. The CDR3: CASSTGRRTEAFF. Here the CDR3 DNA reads TGTGCCAGCTCTACAGGGCGACGCACTGAAGCTTTCTTT.

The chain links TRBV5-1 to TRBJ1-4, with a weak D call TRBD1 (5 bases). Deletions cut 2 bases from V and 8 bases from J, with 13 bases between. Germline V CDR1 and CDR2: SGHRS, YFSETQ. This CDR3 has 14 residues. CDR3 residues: CASSFMGGNEKLFF. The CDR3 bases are TGCGCCAGCAGCTTCATGGGGGGAAACGAAAAACTGTTTTTT.

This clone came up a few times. This chain's CDR3 is CASSFRTAGNTEAFF. In DNA form, the CDR3 reads TGTGCCAGCAGCTTCAGGACAGCCGGAAACACTGAAGCTTTCTTT. This chain uses TRBV5-4 with TRBJ1-1; the D gene is possibly TRBD1 (6 bases). The germline V gene has CDR1 SGHNT and CDR2 YYREEE (reference sequence). V was pared by 2 bases and J by 2 bases, with 13 bases between. The CDR3 length is 15 residues.

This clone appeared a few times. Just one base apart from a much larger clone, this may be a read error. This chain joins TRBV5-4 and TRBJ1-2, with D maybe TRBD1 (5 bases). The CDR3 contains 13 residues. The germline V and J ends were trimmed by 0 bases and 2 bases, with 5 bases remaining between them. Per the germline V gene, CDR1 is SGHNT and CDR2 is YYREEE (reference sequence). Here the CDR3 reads CASSLGTNYGYTF. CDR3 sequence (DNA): TGTGCCAGCAGCTTGGGGACAAACTATGGCTACACCTTC.

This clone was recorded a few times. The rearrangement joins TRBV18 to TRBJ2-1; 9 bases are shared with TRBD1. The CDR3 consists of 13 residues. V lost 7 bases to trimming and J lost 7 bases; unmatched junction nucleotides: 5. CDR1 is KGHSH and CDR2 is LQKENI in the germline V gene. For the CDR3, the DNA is TGTGCCAGCTACGGGACAGGGCGGAATGAGCAGTTCTTC. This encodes CASYGTGRNEQFF.

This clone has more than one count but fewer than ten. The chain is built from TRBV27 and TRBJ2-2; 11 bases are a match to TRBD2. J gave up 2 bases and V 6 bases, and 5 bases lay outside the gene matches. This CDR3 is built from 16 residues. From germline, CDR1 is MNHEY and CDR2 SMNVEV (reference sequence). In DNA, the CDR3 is TGTGCCAGCAGCCCCCTAGCGGGAGGTAACACCGGGGAGCTGTTTTTT. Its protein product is CASSPLAGGNTGELFF.

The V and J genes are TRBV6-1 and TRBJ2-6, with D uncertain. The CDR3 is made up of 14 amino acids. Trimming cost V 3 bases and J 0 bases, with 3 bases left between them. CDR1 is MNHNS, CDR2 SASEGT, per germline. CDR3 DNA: TGTGCCAGCAGTGACATCTCTGGGGCCAACGTCCTGACTTTC. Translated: CASSDISGANVLTF.